Listed below are T cell receptor beta chains from one sample, sequenced in a study of cytomegalovirus exposure and HLA in healthy donors. This table comes from immunoSEQ multiplex PCR, and its TCRdb copy is limited to in-frame clones, with some not included. The sample carries 300,000 to 350,000 clones, roughly 86% recorded once. Material for sequencing was PBMCs. The receptors here all came from a man under 40 in good health and CMV-seronegative. CDR3s include the opening cysteine and the closing phenylalanine or tryptophan. A D gene is named only where the DNA matches it firmly. For some rows the clone size is stated as once, few or many, or as a class when expanded; others skip it.

TRBD1,TRBJ1-1,.,TRBV5-1,CASSPTGDADFEAFF,TGCGCCAGCAGCCCTACAGGGGACGCAGACTTTGAAGCTTTCTTT
.,TRBJ1-6,.,TRBV5-1,CASSLEPEGSPLHF,TGCGCCAGCAGCTTGGAGCCGGAGGGTTCACCCCTCCACTTT
TRBD1,TRBJ1-2,.,TRBV6-5,CASSYTRQGAVNGYTF,TGTGCCAGCAGTTACACCCGACAGGGGGCTGTAAATGGCTACACCTTC
.,TRBJ2-1,.,TRBV27,CASGSSSVPSYNEQFF,TGTGCCAGCGGGTCCTCTAGCGTCCCCTCCTACAATGAGCAGTTCTTC
TRBD1,TRBJ1-6,.,TRBV7-9,CASSPGTGGPLNSPLHF,TGTGCCAGCAGCCCAGGGACAGGGGGTCCTTTAAATTCACCCCTCCACTTT
.,TRBJ1-5,.,TRBV6-6,CASSYEQANQPQHF,TGTGCCAGCAGTTATGAACAGGCCAATCAGCCCCAGCATTTT
.,TRBJ2-7,.,TRBV5-1,CASSPREAYYEQYF,TGCGCCAGCAGCCCGCGTGAAGCGTACTACGAGCAGTACTTC
.,TRBJ1-1,once,TRBV4-1,CASSPDQGSTEAFF,TGCGCCAGCAGCCCCGATCAGGGGTCCACTGAAGCTTTCTTT
.,TRBJ1-1,.,TRBV4-2,CASSLHYTEAFF,TGTGCCAGCAGCCTCCATTACACTGAAGCTTTCTTT
TRBD1,TRBJ2-2,.,TRBV18,CASSPDRAPGELFF,TGTGCCAGCTCACCAGACAGGGCCCCCGGGGAGCTGTTTTTT
.,TRBJ2-1,.,TRBV7-7,CASSKGQNSYNEQFF,TGTGCCAGCAGCAAGGGACAAAACTCCTACAATGAGCAGTTCTTC
.,TRBJ2-1,.,TRBV5-1,CASSSGLRDLGHNEQFF,TGCGCCAGCAGCTCGGGACTTCGGGATCTGGGGCACAATGAGCAGTTCTTC
TRBD1,TRBJ1-6,.,TRBV7-8,CASSLAQGQVHSPLHF,TGTGCCAGCAGCTTAGCGCAGGGACAGGTTCATTCACCCCTCCACTTT
.,TRBJ2-7,.,TRBV6-5,CASSYAPQGTYEQYF,TGTGCCAGCAGTTACGCCCCACAGGGAACCTACGAGCAGTACTTC
TRBD1,TRBJ1-6,.,TRBV11-2,CASSAQGGSPLHF,TGTGCCAGCAGCGCCCAAGGGGGCTCACCCCTCCACTTT
.,TRBJ1-6,.,TRBV27,CASSYGNLNSPLHF,TGTGCCAGCAGTTACGGGAATCTGAATTCACCCCTCCACTTT
TRBD2,TRBJ2-2,.,TRBV9,CASSVDGTSGAPIF,TGTGCCAGCAGCGTAGACGGGACTAGCGGGGCCCCGATTTTT
.,TRBJ2-5,.,TRBV7-9,CASSLVEETQYF,TGTGCCAGCAGCTTAGTAGAAGAGACCCAGTACTTC
TRBD1,TRBJ1-6,once,TRBV5-1,CASSLVETGGGGPLHF,TGCGCCAGCAGCTTGGTAGAGACAGGGGGCGGAGGACCCCTCCACTTT
.,TRBJ1-5,.,TRBV30,CAIGLRGGLGNQPQHF,TGTGCCATCGGGCTTAGGGGGGGCTTGGGAAATCAGCCCCAGCATTTT
.,TRBJ1-2,few,TRBV6-5,CASIPYDGGLYGYTF,TGTGCCAGCATCCCCTACGACGGGGGGTTGTATGGCTACACCTTC
TRBD2,TRBJ2-1,.,TRBV7-2,CASSAGTSGGHEQFF,TGTGCCAGCAGCGCCGGGACTAGCGGGGGACATGAGCAGTTCTTC
.,TRBJ2-6,.,TRBV6-5,CASSYIPGSGANVLTF,TGTGCCAGCAGTTACATCCCCGGCTCTGGGGCCAACGTCCTGACTTTC
.,TRBJ1-1,.,TRBV7-2,CASSWDKYTEAFF,TGTGCCAGCAGCTGGGACAAATACACTGAAGCTTTCTTT
TRBD1,TRBJ1-1,once,TRBV6-6,CASSYAPTGTTEAFF,TGTGCCAGCAGTTACGCCCCGACAGGGACCACTGAAGCTTTCTTT
.,TRBJ2-7,.,TRBV4-1,CASSQVRGEQYF,TGCGCCAGCAGCCAAGTGAGAGGCGAGCAGTACTTC
.,TRBJ2-7,few,TRBV27,CASSLRASGEQYF,TGTGCCAGCAGTTTGAGGGCCTCTGGGGAGCAGTACTTC
TRBD1,TRBJ1-5,.,TRBV6-6,CASRVTGEEQPQHF,TGTGCCAGCAGGGTGACAGGGGAGGAACAGCCCCAGCATTTT
.,TRBJ1-5,.,TRBV5-6,CASSLRGPNQPQHF,TGTGCCAGCAGCTTGCGGGGTCCCAATCAGCCCCAGCATTTT
TRBD2,TRBJ2-1,.,TRBV10-1,CASRSSGGYNEQFF,TGCGCCAGCAGAAGTAGCGGGGGCTACAATGAGCAGTTCTTC
TRBD1,TRBJ1-5,.,TRBV30,CAWKGQRRNQPQHF,TGTGCCTGGAAGGGACAGCGTCGCAATCAGCCCCAGCATTTT
.,TRBJ2-3,.,TRBV4-3,CASSPDIITDTQYF,TGCGCCAGCAGCCCCGACATTATCACAGATACGCAGTATTTT
.,TRBJ2-7,.,TRBV6-1,CASSESGVFSYEQYF,TGTGCCAGCAGTGAATCAGGGGTCTTCTCCTACGAGCAGTACTTC
TRBD1,TRBJ1-4,.,TRBV5-4,CASGRQGLNEKLFF,TGTGCCAGCGGCCGACAGGGGCTGAATGAAAAACTGTTTTTT
.,TRBJ1-3,.,TRBV10-3,CAISESGDGNTIYF,TGTGCCATCAGTGAATCAGGGGACGGAAACACCATATATTTT
TRBD1,TRBJ1-4,once,TRBV25-1,CASSDTGVANEKLFF,TGTGCCAGCAGTGATACAGGGGTCGCTAATGAAAAACTGTTTTTT
TRBD1,TRBJ1-2,.,TRBV7-2,CASSLQQGARFKGYTF,TGTGCCAGCAGCCTCCAACAGGGGGCTAGGTTTAAGGGCTACACCTTC
TRBD1,TRBJ2-6,.,TRBV4-1,CASSQEGTGVLSGANVLTF,TGCGCCAGCAGCCAAGAAGGGACAGGGGTCCTCTCTGGGGCCAACGTCCTGACTTTC
.,TRBJ1-2,.,TRBV7-9,CASSSYFETLNYGYTF,TGTGCCAGCAGCTCTTATTTCGAGACTCTAAACTATGGCTACACCTTC
TRBD1,TRBJ2-7,.,TRBV5-4,CASSSVGRHRGSRYEQYF,TGTGCCAGCAGCTCCGTGGGTCGACACAGGGGAAGTCGCTACGAGCAGTACTTC
TRBD1,TRBJ2-3,.,TRBV25-1,CASSGQGVADTQYF,TGTGCCAGCAGTGGGCAGGGGGTCGCAGATACGCAGTATTTT
TRBD1,TRBJ1-6,.,TRBV6-5,CASSSPTGVYGSPLHF,TGTGCCAGCAGTTCCCCGACAGGGGTTTATGGGTCACCCCTCCACTTT
.,TRBJ2-7,once,TRBV19,CASSITQGHEQYF,TGTGCCAGTAGTATAACGCAGGGCCACGAGCAGTACTTC
TRBD1,TRBJ1-5,.,TRBV30,CAYSGRGRGNQPQHF,TGTGCCTACTCAGGAAGGGGGCGCGGGAATCAGCCCCAGCATTTT
.,TRBJ2-3,.,TRBV2,CASRTGEEYF,TGTGCCAGCAGAACGGGGGAGGAGTATTTT
.,TRBJ1-1,.,TRBV5-4,CASSFQGMNTEAFF,TGTGCCAGCAGCTTCCAGGGGATGAACACTGAAGCTTTCTTT
.,TRBJ2-1,.,TRBV27,CASSGSPSYNEQFF,TGTGCCAGCAGTGGCTCTCCATCCTACAATGAGCAGTTCTTC
.,TRBJ2-2,.,TRBV6-5,CASSYLGLAGGELFF,TGTGCCAGCAGTTATTTGGGTCTAGCAGGCGGGGAGCTGTTTTTT
.,TRBJ2-2,once,TRBV10-1,CASSEAVNTGELFF,TGCGCCAGCAGTGAAGCCGTGAACACCGGGGAGCTGTTTTTT
.,TRBJ2-3,.,TRBV6-5,CASSSRTGLSTDTQYF,TGTGCCAGCAGTTCCCGGACTGGTTTGAGCACAGATACGCAGTATTTT
.,TRBJ2-7,.,TRBV12-5,CASGYDGTLAYEQYF,TGTGCTAGTGGATATGACGGGACACTAGCCTACGAGCAGTACTTC
.,TRBJ1-2,.,TRBV30,CAWSVRDGYTF,TGTGCCTGGAGTGTGAGGGATGGCTACACCTTC
.,TRBJ2-1,.,TRBV7-8,CASAPGFARANEQFF,TGTGCCAGCGCCCCGGGGTTCGCCCGGGCCAATGAGCAGTTCTTC
TRBD1,TRBJ2-1,.,TRBV27,CASSRLGQGRSYNEQFF,TGTGCCAGCAGCCGGCTTGGACAGGGCAGGTCCTACAATGAGCAGTTCTTC
.,TRBJ2-3,few,TRBV29-1,CSVEVGSTDTQYF,TGCAGCGTTGAAGTGGGCAGCACAGATACGCAGTATTTT
.,TRBJ2-7,few,TRBV14,CASSHGRGFNEQYF,TGTGCCAGCAGCCATGGACGGGGATTTAACGAGCAGTACTTC
.,TRBJ1-6,.,TRBV27,CASRIGSSYNSPLHF,TGTGCCAGCAGGATAGGGAGCTCCTATAATTCACCCCTCCACTTT
.,TRBJ2-5,.,TRBV2,CASRVDRSQTQYF,TGTGCCAGCAGGGTCGATAGAAGCCAGACCCAGTACTTC
TRBD1,TRBJ1-1,.,TRBV15,CATSTGGNTEAFF,TGTGCCACCTCGACAGGGGGAAACACTGAAGCTTTCTTT
.,TRBJ2-7,.,TRBV28,CASSLTGMSYEQYF,TGTGCCAGCAGTTTAACAGGGATGTCCTACGAGCAGTACTTC